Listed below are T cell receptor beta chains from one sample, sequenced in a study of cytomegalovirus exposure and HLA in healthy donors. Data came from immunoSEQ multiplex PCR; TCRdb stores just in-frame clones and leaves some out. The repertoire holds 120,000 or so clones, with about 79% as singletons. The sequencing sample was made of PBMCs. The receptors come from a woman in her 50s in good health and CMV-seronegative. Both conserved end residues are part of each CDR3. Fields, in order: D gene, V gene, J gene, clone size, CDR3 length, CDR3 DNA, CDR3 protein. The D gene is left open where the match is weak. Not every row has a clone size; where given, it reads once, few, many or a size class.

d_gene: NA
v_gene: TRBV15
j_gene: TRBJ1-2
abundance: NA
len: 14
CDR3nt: TGTGCCACCAGCAGAGAGGGTGGCGGCTATGGCTACACCTTC
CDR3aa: CATSREGGGYGYTF

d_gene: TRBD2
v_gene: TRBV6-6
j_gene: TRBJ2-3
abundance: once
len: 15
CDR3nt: TGTGCCAGCAGCCCCCCTGGCGGGAGGACGGGTACGCAGTATTTT
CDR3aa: CASSPPGGRTGTQYF

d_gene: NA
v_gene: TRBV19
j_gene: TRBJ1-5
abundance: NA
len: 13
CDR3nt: TGTGCCAGTACCAACAAGGGGGATCAGCCCCAGCATTTT
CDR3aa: CASTNKGDQPQHF

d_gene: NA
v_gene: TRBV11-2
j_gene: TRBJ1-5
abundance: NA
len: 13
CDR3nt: TGTGCCAGCAGTCGAGAGAGCAATCAGCCCCAGCATTTT
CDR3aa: CASSRESNQPQHF

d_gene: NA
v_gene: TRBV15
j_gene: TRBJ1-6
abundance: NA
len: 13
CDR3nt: TGTGCCACCAGCAGAGCAGGGCCTTCACCCCTCCACTTT
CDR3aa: CATSRAGPSPLHF

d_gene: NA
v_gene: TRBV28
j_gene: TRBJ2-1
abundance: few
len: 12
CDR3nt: TGTGCCAGCAGTTTATCGGTCGGGGAGCAGTTCTTC
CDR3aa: CASSLSVGEQFF

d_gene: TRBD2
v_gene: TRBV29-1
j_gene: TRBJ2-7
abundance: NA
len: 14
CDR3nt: TGCAGCGTTGCTAGGACTAGCGGGTATAACGAGCAGTACTTC
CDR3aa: CSVARTSGYNEQYF

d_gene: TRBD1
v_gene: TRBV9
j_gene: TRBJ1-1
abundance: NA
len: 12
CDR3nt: TGTGCCAGCAGCATTTGGACAGGGGGAGCTTTCTTT
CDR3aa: CASSIWTGGAFF

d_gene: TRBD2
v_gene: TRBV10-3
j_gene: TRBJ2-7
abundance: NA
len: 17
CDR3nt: TGTGCCATCAAGGAGGCGACTAGCGGGTTCTTCTCCTACGAGCAGTACTTC
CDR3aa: CAIKEATSGFFSYEQYF

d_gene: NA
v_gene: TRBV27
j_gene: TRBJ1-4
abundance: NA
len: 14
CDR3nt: TGTGCCAGCAAAATTACAGGGTCTAATGAAAAACTGTTTTTT
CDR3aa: CASKITGSNEKLFF

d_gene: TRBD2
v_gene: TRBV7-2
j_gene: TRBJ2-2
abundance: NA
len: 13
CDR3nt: TGTGCCAGCAGGGCTAGCGGAATCGGGGAGCTGTTTTTT
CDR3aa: CASRASGIGELFF

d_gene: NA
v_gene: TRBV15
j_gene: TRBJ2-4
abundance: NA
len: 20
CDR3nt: TGTGCCACCAGCAGAGGACACGACGGAGGACAGACTATAGCCAAAAACATTCAGTACTTC
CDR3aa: CATSRGHDGGQTIAKNIQYF

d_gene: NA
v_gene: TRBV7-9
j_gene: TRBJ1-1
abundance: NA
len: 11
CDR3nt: TGTGCCAGCAGCCTTGACACTGAAGCTTTCTTT
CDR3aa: CASSLDTEAFF

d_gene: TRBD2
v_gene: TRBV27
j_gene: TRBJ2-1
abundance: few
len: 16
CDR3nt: TGTGCCAGCAGTCAGACGGCGGGAGTAATTCGCAATGAGCAGTTCTTC
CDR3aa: CASSQTAGVIRNEQFF

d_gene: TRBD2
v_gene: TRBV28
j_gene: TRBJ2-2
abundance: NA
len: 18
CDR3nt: TGTGCCAGCAGTTTATCCGGGACTAGCGGGAGTTGGACCGGGGAGCTGTTTTTT
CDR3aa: CASSLSGTSGSWTGELFF

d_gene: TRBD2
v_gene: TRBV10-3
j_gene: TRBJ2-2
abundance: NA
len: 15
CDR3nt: TGTGCCATCAGTGGGACTAGCGGGTTCCTCGGGGAGCTGTTTTTT
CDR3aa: CAISGTSGFLGELFF

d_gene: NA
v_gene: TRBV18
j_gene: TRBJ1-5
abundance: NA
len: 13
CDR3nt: TGTGCCAGCTCACCTGACAGAGATCAGCCCCAGCATTTT
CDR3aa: CASSPDRDQPQHF

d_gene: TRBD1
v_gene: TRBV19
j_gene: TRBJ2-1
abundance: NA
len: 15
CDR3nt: TGTGCCAGTAGTATGGGGGGACAGGGTAACAATGAGCAGTTCTTC
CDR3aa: CASSMGGQGNNEQFF

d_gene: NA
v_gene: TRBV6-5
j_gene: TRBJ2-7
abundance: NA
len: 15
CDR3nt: TGTGCCAGCAGTTACTCGATGCCAGGGCAGGGCGAGCAGTACTTC
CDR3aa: CASSYSMPGQGEQYF

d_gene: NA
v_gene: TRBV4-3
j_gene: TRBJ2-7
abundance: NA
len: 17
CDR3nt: TGCGCCAGCAGCCAAGAGGAAGGTTTGGGAGGTAGCTACGAGCAGTACTTC
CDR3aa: CASSQEEGLGGSYEQYF

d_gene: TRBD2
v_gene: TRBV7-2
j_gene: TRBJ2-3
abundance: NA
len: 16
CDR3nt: TGTGCCAGCAGCCCCCGCCTAGCGGGTCGCACAGATACGCAGTATTTT
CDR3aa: CASSPRLAGRTDTQYF

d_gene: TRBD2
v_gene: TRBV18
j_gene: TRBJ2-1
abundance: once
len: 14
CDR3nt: TGTGCCAGCTCACCTAGGCTAGCGGGAGGTAGTCCGTTCTTC
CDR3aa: CASSPRLAGGSPFF

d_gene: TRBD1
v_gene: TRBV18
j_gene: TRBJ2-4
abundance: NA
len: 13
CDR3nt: TGTGCCAGCTCACGGGGACAGGGAGACATTCAGTACTTC
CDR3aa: CASSRGQGDIQYF

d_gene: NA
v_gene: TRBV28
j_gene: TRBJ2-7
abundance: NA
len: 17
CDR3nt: TGTGCCAGCAGTTTATGGGCGGGGACAGCAACTATCTACGAGCAGTACTTC
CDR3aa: CASSLWAGTATIYEQYF

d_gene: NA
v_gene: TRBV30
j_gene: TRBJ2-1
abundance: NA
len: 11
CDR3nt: TGTGCCTGGAGTATCGGTAGTGAGCAGTTCTTC
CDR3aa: CAWSIGSEQFF

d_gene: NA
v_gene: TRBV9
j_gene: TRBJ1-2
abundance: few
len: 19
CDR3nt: TGTGCCAGCAGCGTAGAAGATCCCAGTCTTATAGGGGTAAACTATGGCTACACCTTC
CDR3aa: CASSVEDPSLIGVNYGYTF

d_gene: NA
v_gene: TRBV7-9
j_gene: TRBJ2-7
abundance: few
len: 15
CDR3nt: TGTGCCAGCAGCGCAGGGACGGCGACTAGGCGCGAGCAGTACTTC
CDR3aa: CASSAGTATRREQYF

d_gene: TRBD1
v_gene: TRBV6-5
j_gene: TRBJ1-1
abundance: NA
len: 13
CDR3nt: TGTGCCAGTACCGCAGGGGGTTTGGGTGAAGCTTTCTTT
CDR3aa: CASTAGGLGEAFF

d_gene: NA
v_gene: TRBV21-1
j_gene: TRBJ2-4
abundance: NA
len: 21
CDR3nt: TGTGCCAGCAGCAAGGAGCAACGGACCTCAGGGGCCATTATAGCCAAAAACATTCAGTACTTC
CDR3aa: CASSKEQRTSGAIIAKNIQYF

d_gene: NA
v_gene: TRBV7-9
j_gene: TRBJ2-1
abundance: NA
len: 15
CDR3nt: TGTTCCAGCAGCTCCTCGCGTTACTCCTACAATGAGCAGTTCTTC
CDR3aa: CSSSSSRYSYNEQFF

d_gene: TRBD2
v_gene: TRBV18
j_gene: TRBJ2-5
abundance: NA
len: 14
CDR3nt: TGTGACAGCTCACAACTAGCGGGTAAAGAGACCCAGTACTTC
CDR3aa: CDSSQLAGKETQYF

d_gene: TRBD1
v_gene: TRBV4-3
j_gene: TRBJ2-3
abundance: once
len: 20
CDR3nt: TGCGCCAGCAGCCAAGGTCGGAAGAGGGGGCCCGAGTCTAGCACAGATACGCAGTATTTT
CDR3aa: CASSQGRKRGPESSTDTQYF

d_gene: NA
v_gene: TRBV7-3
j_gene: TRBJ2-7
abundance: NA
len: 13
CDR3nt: TGTGCCAGCAGCTCCACGGGTTCTGGCGAGCAGTACTTC
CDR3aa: CASSSTGSGEQYF

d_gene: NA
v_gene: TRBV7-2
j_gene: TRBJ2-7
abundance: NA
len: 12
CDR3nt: TGTGCCAGCAGCTTTCTAGTGCACGAGCAGTACTTC
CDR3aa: CASSFLVHEQYF

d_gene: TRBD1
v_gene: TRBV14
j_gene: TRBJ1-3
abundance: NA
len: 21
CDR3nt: TGTGCCAGCAGCCAAGATCCCTTCATTCTGGGACAGGGTAACTCTGGAAACACCATATATTTT
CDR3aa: CASSQDPFILGQGNSGNTIYF

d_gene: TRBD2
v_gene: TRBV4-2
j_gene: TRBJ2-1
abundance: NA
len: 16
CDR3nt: TGTGCCAGCAGCCCATCTCTAGCGGGAGCCTACAATGAGCAGTTCTTC
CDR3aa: CASSPSLAGAYNEQFF

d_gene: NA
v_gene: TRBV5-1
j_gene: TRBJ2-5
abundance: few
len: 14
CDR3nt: TGCGCCAGCAGCTTGTCCGCAGGGGTAGAGACCCAGTACTTC
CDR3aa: CASSLSAGVETQYF

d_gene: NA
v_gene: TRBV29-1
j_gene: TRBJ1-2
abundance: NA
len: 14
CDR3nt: TGCAGCGTTGAAGGTGAGGGAGAAAACTATGGCTACACCTTC
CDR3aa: CSVEGEGENYGYTF

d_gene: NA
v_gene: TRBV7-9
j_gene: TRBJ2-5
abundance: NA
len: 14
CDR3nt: TGTTCCAGCAGCCACCGGGACATACAAGAGACCCAGTACTTC
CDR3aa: CSSSHRDIQETQYF

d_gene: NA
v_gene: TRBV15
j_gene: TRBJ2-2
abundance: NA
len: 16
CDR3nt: TGTGCCACCAGCACCACCGAGGGACTTAACACCGGGGAGCTGTTTTTT
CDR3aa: CATSTTEGLNTGELFF

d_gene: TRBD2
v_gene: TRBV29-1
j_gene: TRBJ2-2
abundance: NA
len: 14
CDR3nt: TGCAGCGTTGGGATGACTAGCCCGACCGGGGAGCTGTTTTTT
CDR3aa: CSVGMTSPTGELFF

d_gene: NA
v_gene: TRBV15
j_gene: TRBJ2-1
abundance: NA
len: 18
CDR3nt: TGTGCCACCAGCAGTCTACCCATAAGCTCAAGCTCCTACAATGAGCAGTTCTTC
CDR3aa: CATSSLPISSSSYNEQFF

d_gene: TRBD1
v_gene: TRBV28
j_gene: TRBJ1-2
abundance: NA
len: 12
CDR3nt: TGTGCCCTGGGACAGGGGAAGGATGGCTACACCTTC
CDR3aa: CALGQGKDGYTF

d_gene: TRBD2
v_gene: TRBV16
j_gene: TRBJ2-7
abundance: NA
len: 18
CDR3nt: TGTGCCAGCAGCCAATCGTCGGGACTAGCGGGAGGGCCCGGGGAGCAGTACTTC
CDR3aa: CASSQSSGLAGGPGEQYF

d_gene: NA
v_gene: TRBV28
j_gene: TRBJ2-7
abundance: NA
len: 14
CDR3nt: TGTGCCAGCGCCCACCCGACTAGGCCCCACGAGCAGTACTTC
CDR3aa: CASAHPTRPHEQYF

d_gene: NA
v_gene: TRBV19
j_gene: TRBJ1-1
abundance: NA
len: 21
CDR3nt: TGTGCCAGTAGTGCGTACCGGACAGTGGCTTTACTCCGGGGGGGGAACACTGAAGCTTTCTTT
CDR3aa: CASSAYRTVALLRGGNTEAFF

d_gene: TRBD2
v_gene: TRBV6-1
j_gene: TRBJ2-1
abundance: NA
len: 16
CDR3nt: TGTGCCAGCAGTGAAGCTGGACTAGCGGGATGGAATGAGCAGTTCTTC
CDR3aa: CASSEAGLAGWNEQFF

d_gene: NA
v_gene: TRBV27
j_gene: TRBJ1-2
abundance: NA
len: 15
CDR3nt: TGTGCCAGCAGTCCTTTGGGGGGGCGTGTCTATGGCTACACCTTC
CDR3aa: CASSPLGGRVYGYTF

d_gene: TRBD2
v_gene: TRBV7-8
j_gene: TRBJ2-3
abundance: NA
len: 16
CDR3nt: TGTGCCAGCAGCTTCGGCCTAGCGGGATTCACAGATACGCAGTATTTT
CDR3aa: CASSFGLAGFTDTQYF

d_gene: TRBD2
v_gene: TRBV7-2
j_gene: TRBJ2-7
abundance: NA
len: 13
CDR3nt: TGTGCCAGCAGCGATAGCGGGATCTACGAGCAGTACTTC
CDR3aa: CASSDSGIYEQYF

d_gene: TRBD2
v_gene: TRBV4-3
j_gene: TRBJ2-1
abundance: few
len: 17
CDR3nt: TGCGCCAGCAGCCAAGTCCGGGGACTAGCGGATTACAATGAGCAGTTCTTC
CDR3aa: CASSQVRGLADYNEQFF

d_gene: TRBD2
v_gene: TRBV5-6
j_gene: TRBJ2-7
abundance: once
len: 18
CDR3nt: TGTGCCAGCAGCCCTAGGACTAGATCTGGTGAGATATTAATCGAGCAGTACTTC
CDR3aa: CASSPRTRSGEILIEQYF

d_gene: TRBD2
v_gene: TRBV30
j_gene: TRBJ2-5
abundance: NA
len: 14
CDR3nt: TGTGCCTGGAGTCTAGCGGGAGGGTCGGAGACCCAGTACTTC
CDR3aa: CAWSLAGGSETQYF

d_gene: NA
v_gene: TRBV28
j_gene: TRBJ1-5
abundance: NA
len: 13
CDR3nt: TGTGCCAGCAGTCCCAGGGGCAATCAGCCCCAGCATTTT
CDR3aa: CASSPRGNQPQHF